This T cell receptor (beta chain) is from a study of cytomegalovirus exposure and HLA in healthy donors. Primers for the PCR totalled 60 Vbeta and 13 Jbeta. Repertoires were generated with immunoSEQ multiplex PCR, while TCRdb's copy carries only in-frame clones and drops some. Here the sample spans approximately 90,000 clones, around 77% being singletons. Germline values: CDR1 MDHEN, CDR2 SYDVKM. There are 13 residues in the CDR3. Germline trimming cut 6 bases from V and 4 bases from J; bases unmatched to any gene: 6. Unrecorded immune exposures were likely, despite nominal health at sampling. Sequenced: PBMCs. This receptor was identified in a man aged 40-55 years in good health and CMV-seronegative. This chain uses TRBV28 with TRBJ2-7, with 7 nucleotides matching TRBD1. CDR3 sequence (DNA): TGTGCCAGCAGGCGACAGGGTCAATACGAGCAGTACTTC. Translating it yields CASRRQGQYEQYF.